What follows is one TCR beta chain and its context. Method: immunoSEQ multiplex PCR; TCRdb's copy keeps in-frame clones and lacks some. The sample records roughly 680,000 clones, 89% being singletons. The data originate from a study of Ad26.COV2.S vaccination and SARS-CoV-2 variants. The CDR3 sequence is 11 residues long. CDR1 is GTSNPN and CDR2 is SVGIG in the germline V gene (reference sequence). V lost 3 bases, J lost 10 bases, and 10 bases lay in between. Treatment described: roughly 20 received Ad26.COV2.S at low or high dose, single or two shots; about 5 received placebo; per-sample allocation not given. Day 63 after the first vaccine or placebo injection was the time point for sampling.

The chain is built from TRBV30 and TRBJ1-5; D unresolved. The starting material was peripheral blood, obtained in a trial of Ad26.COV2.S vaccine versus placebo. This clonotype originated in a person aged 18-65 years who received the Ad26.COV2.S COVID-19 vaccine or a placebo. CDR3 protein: CAWSGDEPQHF. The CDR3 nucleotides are TGTGCCTGGAGCGGTGATGAACCCCAGCATTTT.